Listed below are T cell receptor beta chains from one sample, sequenced in a study of cytomegalovirus exposure and HLA in healthy donors. The protocol was immunoSEQ multiplex PCR, while the TCRdb copy is restricted to in-frame clones and leaves out a portion. The sample yields 95,000 to 150,000 clones, 65% to 80% seen once. The sample consisted of PBMCs. Receptor source: a man aged 25-40 years in good health and CMV-seronegative. The conserved cysteine and the conserved F or W are not part of the CDR3 here. Fields, in order: V gene, J gene, CDR3 protein.

TRBV2	TRBJ1-6	ASISRRFGSPLH
TRBV5-1	TRBJ1-2	ASTKNVQGSGT
TRBV7-2	TRBJ2-5	ASSFQSGDQETQY
TRBV4-3	TRBJ1-1	ASSSGGTEAF
TRBV4-1	TRBJ1-5	ASSREGRGYNQPQH
TRBV18	TRBJ2-2	ASSPISGTKNTGELF
TRBV7-2	TRBJ2-1	ASTLNPGDNEQF
TRBV9	TRBJ1-2	ANSVYGQGSSGYT
TRBV25-1	TRBJ1-2	ASSEGGNLNYGYT
TRBV4-1	TRBJ2-2	ASSQERLTGGDGGELF
TRBV7-8	TRBJ2-7	ASSTRQGGVEQY
TRBV5-1	TRBJ2-1	ASRGGTGALYNEQF
TRBV11-2	TRBJ2-1	ASSLRSHQNDNEQF
TRBV6-1	TRBJ2-7	ASSDAVRGASYEQY
TRBV27	TRBJ1-5	ASSLSRQYNQPQH
TRBV18	TRBJ2-2	ASSPGETSGELF
TRBV6-1	TRBJ2-5	ASSVASGSQETQY
TRBV28	TRBJ1-5	ASNEAVSDQPQH
TRBV5-5	TRBJ1-1	ASSRDTLGTEAF
TRBV5-8	TRBJ2-1	ASSPGWASGGARNEQF
TRBV7-9	TRBJ1-6	ASSLPGTTDSPLH
TRBV11-3	TRBJ2-3	ASSLGAGQLTDTQY
TRBV11-2	TRBJ1-2	ASSPRTGSGRYGYT
TRBV4-1	TRBJ2-5	ASSPPMIAGGETQY
TRBV7-9	TRBJ1-1	SSSPRAIAKLGTEAF
TRBV7-9	TRBJ2-3	ASSTGSTDTQY
TRBV7-8	TRBJ1-1	ASSLQMNTEAF
TRBV5-1	TRBJ2-5	ASSFDTGETQY
TRBV9	TRBJ2-2	ASSARLAGVDTGELF
TRBV10-1	TRBJ2-1	ASSDRGRAYNEQF
TRBV5-1	TRBJ1-1	ASRDSGERNTEAF
TRBV5-1	TRBJ1-1	ASSFPRPGDTEAF
TRBV7-2	TRBJ2-1	ASSLTSGGSIGNEQF
TRBV25-1	TRBJ1-2	ASASGGHYGYT
TRBV6-5	TRBJ1-2	ASSYGTGIGYT
TRBV19	TRBJ2-3	ASTDSLRGPDTQY
TRBV4-1	TRBJ1-5	ASSQPNQPQH
TRBV7-2	TRBJ1-2	ASSPTGIFQNGYT
TRBV5-6	TRBJ1-2	ASSLVAGGGTYYGYT
TRBV28	TRBJ1-1	ASSLWAAGSNTEAF
TRBV30	TRBJ1-1	AWRYQDTVTSTEAF
TRBV5-1	TRBJ2-5	ASSWDRATETQY
TRBV10-3	TRBJ1-5	AISETHSNNQPQH
TRBV7-9	TRBJ1-4	ASSLVFGTGANEKLF
TRBV6-5	TRBJ2-7	ASSYGLQYEQY
TRBV4-1	TRBJ2-5	ASSQDRGFETQY
TRBV11-3	TRBJ2-7	ASSNRDHEQY
TRBV7-9	TRBJ1-2	ASSLSGQGDYGYT
TRBV19	TRBJ2-1	ARRQSYNEQF